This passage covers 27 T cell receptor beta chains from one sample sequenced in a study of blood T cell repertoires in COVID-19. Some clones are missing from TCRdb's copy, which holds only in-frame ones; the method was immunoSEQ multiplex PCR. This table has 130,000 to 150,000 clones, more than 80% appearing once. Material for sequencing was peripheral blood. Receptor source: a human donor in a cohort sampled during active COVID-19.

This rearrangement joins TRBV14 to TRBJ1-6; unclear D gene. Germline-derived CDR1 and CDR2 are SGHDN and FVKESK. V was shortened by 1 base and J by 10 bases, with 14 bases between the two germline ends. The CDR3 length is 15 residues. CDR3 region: CASSQGTVVGSPLHF. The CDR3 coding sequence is TGTGCCAGCAGCCAAGGAACAGTCGTAGGATCACCCCTCCACTTT.

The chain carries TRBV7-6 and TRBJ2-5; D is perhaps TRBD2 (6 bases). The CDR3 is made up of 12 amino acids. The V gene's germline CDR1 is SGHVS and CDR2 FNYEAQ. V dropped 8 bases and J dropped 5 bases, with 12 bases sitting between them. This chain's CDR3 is CASGGNGETQYF. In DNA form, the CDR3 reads TGTGCCAGCGGCGGGAACGGGGAGACCCAGTACTTC.

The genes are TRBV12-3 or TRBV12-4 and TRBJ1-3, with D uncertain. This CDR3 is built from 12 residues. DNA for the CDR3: TGTGTTATGAGAGGGATCGGAAACACCATATATTTT. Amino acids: CVMRGIGNTIYF.

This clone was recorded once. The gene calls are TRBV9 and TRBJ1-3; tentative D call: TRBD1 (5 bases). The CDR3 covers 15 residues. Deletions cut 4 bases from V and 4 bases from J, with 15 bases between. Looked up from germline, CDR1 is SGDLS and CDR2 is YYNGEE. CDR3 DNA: TGTGCCAGCAGCATCAATTCCGGGGGGGGAAACACCATATATTTT. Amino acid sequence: CASSINSGGGNTIYF.

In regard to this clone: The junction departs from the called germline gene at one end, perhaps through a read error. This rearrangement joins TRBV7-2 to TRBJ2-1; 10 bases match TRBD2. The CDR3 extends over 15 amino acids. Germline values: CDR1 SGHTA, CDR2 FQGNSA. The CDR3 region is CASTRTSGGYSEQFF. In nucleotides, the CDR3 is TGTGCCAGCACCCGGACTAGCGGAGGTTACAGTGAGCAGTTCTTC.

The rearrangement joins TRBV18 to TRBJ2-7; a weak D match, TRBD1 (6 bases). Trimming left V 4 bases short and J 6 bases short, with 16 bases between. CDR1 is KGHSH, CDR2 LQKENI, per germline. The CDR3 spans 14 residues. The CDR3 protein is CASSLGTDRTEQYV. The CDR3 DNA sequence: TGTGCCAGCTCACTCGGAACGGACAGAACCGAGCAGTACGTC.

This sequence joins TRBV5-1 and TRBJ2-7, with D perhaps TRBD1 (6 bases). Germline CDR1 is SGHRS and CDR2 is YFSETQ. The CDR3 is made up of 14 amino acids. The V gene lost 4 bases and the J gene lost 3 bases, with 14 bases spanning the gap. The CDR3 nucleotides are TGCGCCAGCAGCGTAACGACAGGAGTCTACGAGCAGTACGTC. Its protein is CASSVTTGVYEQYV.

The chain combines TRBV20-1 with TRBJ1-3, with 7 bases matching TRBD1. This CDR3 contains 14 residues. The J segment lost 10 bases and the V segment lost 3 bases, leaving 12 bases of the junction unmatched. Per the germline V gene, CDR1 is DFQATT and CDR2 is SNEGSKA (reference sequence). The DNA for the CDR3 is TGCAGTGCTAGTGGAGGGGACAGCCCTTTTACCATATATTTT. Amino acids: CSASGGDSPFTIYF.

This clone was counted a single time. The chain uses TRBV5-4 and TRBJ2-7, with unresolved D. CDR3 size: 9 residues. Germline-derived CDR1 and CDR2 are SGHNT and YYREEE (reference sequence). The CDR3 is CASSRAPSV. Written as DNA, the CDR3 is TGTGCCAGCAGCCGCGCCCCATCCGTC.

The DNA for the CDR3 is TGTGCCAGCAGTTACTCGACAGGGGACTGGAGGGGCTACACCTTC. This sequence encodes CASSYSTGDWRGYTF. V is TRBV6-5 and J is TRBJ1-2, with TRBD1 matching 8 bases. Germline lookup yields CDR1 MNHEY and CDR2 SVGAGI. The CDR3 contains 15 residues. V shed 0 bases, J shed 8 bases, and the junction held 8 bases outside the gene matches.

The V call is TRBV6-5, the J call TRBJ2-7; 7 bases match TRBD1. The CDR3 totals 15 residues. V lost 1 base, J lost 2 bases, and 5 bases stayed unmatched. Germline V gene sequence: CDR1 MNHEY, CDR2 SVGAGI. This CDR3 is CASSYFRDSPYEQYF. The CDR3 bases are TGTGCCAGCAGTTACTTCCGGGACAGCCCCTACGAGCAGTACTTC.

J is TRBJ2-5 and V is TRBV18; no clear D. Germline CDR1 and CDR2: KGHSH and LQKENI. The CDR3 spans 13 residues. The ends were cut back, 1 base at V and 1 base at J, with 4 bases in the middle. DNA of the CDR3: TGTGCCAGCTCACCACTAGCCCAAGAGACCCAGTACTTC. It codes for CASSPLAQETQYF.

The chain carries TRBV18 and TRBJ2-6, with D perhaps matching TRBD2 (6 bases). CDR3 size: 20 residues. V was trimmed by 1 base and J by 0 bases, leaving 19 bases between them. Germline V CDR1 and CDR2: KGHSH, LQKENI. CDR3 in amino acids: CASSPRKTGEGPSGANVLTF. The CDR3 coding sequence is TGTGCCAGCTCACCACGGAAAACGGGAGAGGGGCCCTCTGGGGCCAACGTCCTGACTTTC.

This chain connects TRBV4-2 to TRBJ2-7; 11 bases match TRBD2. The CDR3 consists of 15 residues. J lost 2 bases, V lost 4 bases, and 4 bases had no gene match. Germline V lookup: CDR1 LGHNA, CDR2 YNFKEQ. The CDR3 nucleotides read TGTGCCAGCAGCCTCGGGACTAGCGGAACCTACGAGCAGTACTTC. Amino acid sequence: CASSLGTSGTYEQYF.

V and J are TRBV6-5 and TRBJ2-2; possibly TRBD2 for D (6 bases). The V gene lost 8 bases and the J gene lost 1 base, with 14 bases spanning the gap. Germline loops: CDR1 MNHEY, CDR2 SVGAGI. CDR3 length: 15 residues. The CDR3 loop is CASAGLKENTGELFF. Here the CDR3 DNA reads TGTGCCAGCGCCGGACTAAAAGAGAACACCGGGGAGCTGTTTTTT.

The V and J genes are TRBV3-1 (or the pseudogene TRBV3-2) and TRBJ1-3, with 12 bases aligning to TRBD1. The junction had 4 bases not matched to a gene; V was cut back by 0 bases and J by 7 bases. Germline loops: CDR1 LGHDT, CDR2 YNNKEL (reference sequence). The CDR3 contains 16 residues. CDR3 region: CASSQDPGQGANTIYF. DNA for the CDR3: TGTGCCAGCAGCCAAGACCCGGGACAGGGGGCGAACACCATATATTTT.

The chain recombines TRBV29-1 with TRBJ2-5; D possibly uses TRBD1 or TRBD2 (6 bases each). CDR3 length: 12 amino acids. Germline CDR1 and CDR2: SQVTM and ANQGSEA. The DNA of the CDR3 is TGCACCGGGGGCAGGGGCCAAGAGACCCAGTACTTC. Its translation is CTGGRGQETQYF.

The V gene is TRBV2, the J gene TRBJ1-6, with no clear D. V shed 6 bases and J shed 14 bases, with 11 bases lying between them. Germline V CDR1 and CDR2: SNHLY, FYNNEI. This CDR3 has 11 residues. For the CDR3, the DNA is TGTGCCAGCAGGGGCCAGAAGACCCTCCACTTT. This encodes CASRGQKTLHF.

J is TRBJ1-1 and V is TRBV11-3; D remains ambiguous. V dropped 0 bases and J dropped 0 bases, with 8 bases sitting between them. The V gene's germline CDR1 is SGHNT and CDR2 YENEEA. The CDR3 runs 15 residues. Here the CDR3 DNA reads TGTGCCAGCAGCTTAGACGGCGGATTGAACACTGAAGCTTTCTTT. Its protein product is CASSLDGGLNTEAFF.

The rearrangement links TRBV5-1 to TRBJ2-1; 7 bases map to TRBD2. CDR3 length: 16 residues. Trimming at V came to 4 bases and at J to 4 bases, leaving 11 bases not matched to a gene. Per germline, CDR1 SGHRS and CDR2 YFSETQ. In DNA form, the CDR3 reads TGCGCCAGCAGCCCCTCCAGGGAGGGCCGGTACAATGAGCAGTTCTTC. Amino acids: CASSPSREGRYNEQFF.

The CDR3 DNA reads TGTGCCAGCAGCCGGGGAGGTGCAACTAATGAAAAACTGTTTTTT. This sequence encodes CASSRGGATNEKLFF. The chain recombines TRBV5-4 with TRBJ1-4; unclear D gene. Germline loops: CDR1 SGHNT, CDR2 YYREEE (reference sequence). The CDR3 spans 15 residues. V lost 4 bases to trimming and J lost 0 bases, with 10 bases between them.

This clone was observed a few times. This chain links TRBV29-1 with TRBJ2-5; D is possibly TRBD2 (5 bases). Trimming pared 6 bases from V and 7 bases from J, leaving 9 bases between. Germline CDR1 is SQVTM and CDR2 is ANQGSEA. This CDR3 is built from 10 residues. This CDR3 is CSVRAGTQYF. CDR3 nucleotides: TGCAGCGTAAGGGCGGGGACCCAGTACTTC. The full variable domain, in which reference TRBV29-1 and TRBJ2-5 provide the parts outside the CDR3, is SAVISQKPSRDICQRGTSLTIQCQVDSQVTMMFWYRQQPGQSLTLIATANQGSEATYESGFVIDKFPISRPNLTFSTLTVSNMSPEDSSIYLCSVRAGTQYFGPGTRLLVL.

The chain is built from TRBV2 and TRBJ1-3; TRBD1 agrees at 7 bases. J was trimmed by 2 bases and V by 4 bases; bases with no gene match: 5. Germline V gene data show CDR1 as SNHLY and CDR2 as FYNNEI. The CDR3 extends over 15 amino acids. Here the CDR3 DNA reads TGTGCCAGCAGTGGTAGAGGGGGCCCTGGAAACACCATATATTTT. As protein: CASSGRGGPGNTIYF.

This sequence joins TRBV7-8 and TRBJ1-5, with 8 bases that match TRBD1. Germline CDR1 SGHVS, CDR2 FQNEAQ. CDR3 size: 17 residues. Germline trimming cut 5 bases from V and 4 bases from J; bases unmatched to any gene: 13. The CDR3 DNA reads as TGTGCCAGCAGCCCCCGCCAGGGGGCAGGAGGTAATCAGCCCCAGCATTTT. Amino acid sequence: CASSPRQGAGGNQPQHF.

The CDR3 reads CASSQGPQGARNSPLHF. CDR3 nucleotide sequence: TGTGCCAGCAGCCAAGGACCACAGGGGGCGCGGAATTCACCCCTCCACTTT. This chain uses TRBV4-2 with TRBJ1-6; 9 bases match TRBD1. Germline V gene sequence: CDR1 LGHNA, CDR2 YNFKEQ. The V gene end was trimmed by 1 base and the J gene end by 7 bases; junction bases not matched to a gene: 8. The CDR3 is 17 amino acids.

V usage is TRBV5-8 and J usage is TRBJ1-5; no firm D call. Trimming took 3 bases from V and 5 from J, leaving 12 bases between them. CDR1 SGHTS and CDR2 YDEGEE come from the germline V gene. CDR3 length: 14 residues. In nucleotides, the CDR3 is TGTGCCAGCAGCTGGGGAGACAAGTATCAGCCCCAGCATTTT. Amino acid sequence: CASSWGDKYQPQHF. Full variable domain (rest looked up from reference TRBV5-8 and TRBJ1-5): EAGVTQSPTHLIKTRGQQATLRCSPISGHTSVYWYQQALGLGLQFLLWYDEGEERNRGNFPPRFSGRQFPNYSSELNVNALELEDSALYLCASSWGDKYQPQHFGDGTRLSIL.

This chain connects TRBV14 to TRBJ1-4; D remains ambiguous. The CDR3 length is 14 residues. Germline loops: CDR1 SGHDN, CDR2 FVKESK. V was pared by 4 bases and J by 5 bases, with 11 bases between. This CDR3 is CASSRGGLNEKLFF. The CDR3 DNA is TGTGCCAGCAGCCGCGGAGGGCTAAATGAAAAACTGTTTTTT.